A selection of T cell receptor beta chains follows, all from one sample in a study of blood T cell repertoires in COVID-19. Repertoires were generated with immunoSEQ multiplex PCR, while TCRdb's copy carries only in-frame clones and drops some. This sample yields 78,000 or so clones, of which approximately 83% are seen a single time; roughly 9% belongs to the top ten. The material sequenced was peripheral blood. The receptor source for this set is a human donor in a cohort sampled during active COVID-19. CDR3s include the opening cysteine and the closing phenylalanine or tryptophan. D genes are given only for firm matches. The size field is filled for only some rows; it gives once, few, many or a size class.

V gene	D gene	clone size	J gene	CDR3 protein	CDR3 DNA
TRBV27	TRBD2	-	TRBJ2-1	CASSLTSGPYNEQFF	TGTGCCAGCAGTTTGACTAGCGGGCCTTACAATGAGCAGTTCTTC
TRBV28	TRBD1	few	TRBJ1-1	CASSFTGDTEAFF	TGTGCCAGCAGCTTCACAGGGGACACTGAAGCTTTCTTT
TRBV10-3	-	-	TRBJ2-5	CAIRAGDGKETQYF	TGTGCCATCAGGGCAGGGGACGGGAAAGAGACCCAGTACTTC
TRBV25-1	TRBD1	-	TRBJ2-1	CASKRGLNEQFF	TGTGCCAGCAAAAGGGGGCTCAATGAGCAGTTCTTC
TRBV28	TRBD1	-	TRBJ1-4	CASSFRTGELVKLFF	TGTGCCAGCAGTTTCCGGACAGGGGAATTGGTAAAACTGTTTTTT
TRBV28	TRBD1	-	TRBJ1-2	CASRTTGQGWGYTF	TGTGCCAGCAGGACAACGGGACAGGGGTGGGGCTACACCTTC
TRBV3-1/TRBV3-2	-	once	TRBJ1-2	CASSQDPGLKGDYGYTF	TGTGCCAGCAGCCAAGATCCAGGCCTGAAGGGGGACTATGGCTACACCTTC
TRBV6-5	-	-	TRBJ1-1	CASSYGADTEAFF	TGTGCCAGCAGTTACGGGGCAGACACTGAAGCTTTCTTT
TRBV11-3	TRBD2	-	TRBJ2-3	CASSPGSSGGVGADTQYF	TGTGCCAGCAGTCCAGGCTCTAGCGGGGGGGTTGGAGCAGATACGCAGTATTTT
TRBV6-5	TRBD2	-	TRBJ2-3	CASTRTSGITDTQYF	TGTGCCAGCACACGGACTAGCGGGATTACAGATACGCAGTATTTT
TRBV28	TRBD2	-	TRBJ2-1	CASTPGTSGYNEQFF	TGTGCCAGTACCCCTGGGACTAGCGGCTACAATGAGCAGTTCTTC
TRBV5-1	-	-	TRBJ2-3	CASSLVPAGAADTQYF	TGCGCCAGCAGCTTGGTTCCCGCGGGTGCAGCTGATACGCAGTATTTT
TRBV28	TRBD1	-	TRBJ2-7	CASTRTGIYEQYF	TGTGCCAGCACAAGGACAGGGATCTACGAGCAGTACTTC
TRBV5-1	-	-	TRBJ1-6	CASSLDRRHSPLHF	TGCGCCAGCAGCTTGGACAGGCGACATTCACCCCTCCACTTT
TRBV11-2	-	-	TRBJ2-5	CASSLDEGVQTQYF	TGTGCCAGCAGCTTAGATGAGGGAGTTCAGACCCAGTACTTC
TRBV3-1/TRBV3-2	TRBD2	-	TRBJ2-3	CASSHGGAGLTDTQYF	TGTGCCAGCAGCCATGGTGGAGCGGGACTCACAGATACGCAGTATTTT
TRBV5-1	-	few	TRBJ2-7	CASSPSVTRTYEQYF	TGCGCCAGCAGCCCTTCCGTGACTAGGACCTACGAGCAGTACTTC
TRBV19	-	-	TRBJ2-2	CASSMSQGSTGELFF	TGTGCCAGTAGTATGTCCCAGGGCAGCACCGGGGAGCTGTTTTTT
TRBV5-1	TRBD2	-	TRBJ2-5	CASRTSGTGTQYF	TGCGCCAGCAGGACTAGCGGGACGGGGACCCAGTACTTC
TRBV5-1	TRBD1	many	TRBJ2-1	CASSLEGTDYNEQFF	TGCGCCAGCAGCTTGGAAGGGACAGACTACAATGAGCAGTTCTTC
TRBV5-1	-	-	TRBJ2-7	CASSSPGGSVYEQYF	TGCGCCAGCAGTTCCCCGGGGGGCTCGGTTTACGAGCAGTACTTC
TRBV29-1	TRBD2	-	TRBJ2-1	CSVDAGGYNEQFF	TGCAGCGTTGATGCGGGAGGGTACAATGAGCAGTTCTTC
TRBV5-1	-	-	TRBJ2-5	CASSLWAGQETQYF	TGCGCCAGCAGCTTGTGGGCAGGGCAAGAGACCCAGTACTTC
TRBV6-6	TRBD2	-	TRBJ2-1	CASSGSGTSSGTEQFF	TGTGCCAGCAGTGGGTCCGGGACCTCTAGCGGGACCGAGCAGTTCTTC
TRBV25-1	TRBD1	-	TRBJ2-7	CASSERGQASYEQYF	TGTGCCAGCAGTGAAAGGGGACAGGCCTCCTACGAGCAGTACTTC
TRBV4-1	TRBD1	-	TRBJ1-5	CASSQEGGTGNSNQPQHF	TGCGCCAGCAGCCAAGAAGGGGGGACAGGGAATAGCAATCAGCCCCAGCATTTT
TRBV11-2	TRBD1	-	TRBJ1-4	CASSPGQGMQLFF	TGTGCCAGCAGCCCGGGACAGGGTATGCAACTGTTTTTT
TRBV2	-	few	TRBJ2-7	CASRAGVDEQYF	TGTGCCAGCAGGGCAGGGGTGGACGAGCAGTACTTC
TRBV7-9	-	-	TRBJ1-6	CASSSMTDNSPLHF	TGTGCCAGCAGTTCAATGACAGATAATTCACCCCTCCACTTT
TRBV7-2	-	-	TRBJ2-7	CASSFTGVSYEQYF	TGTGCCAGCAGTTTTACCGGGGTCTCCTACGAGCAGTACTTC
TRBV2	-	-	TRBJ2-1	CASSVNSLNEQFF	TGTGCCAGCAGTGTCAACTCCCTCAATGAGCAGTTCTTC
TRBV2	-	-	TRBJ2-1	CASSRGSSYNEQFF	TGTGCCAGCAGCCGGGGGAGCTCCTACAATGAGCAGTTCTTC
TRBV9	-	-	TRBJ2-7	CASSVSWDSSYEQYF	TGTGCCAGCAGCGTCTCATGGGACTCCTCCTACGAGCAGTACTTC
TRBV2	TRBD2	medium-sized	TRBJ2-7	CASSEAGGGLTEQYF	TGTGCCAGCAGTGAAGCGGGCGGGGGGCTAACGGAGCAGTACTTC
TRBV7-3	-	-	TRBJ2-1	CASSPMGDTYNEQFF	TGTGCCAGCAGCCCCATGGGAGACACTTACAATGAGCAGTTCTTC
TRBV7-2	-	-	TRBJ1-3	CASSLVPRPGSSGNTIYF	TGTGCCAGCAGCTTAGTCCCCCGGCCGGGGTCCTCTGGAAACACCATATATTTT
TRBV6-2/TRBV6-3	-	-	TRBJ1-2	CASSYLSSGGNTF	TGTGCCAGCAGTTACCTCTCATCCGGGGGGAACACCTTC
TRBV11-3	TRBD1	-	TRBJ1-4	CASSSTRMGDRERDDEKLFF	TGTGCCAGCAGCTCCACCCGGATGGGGGACAGGGAGCGAGATGATGAAAAACTGTTTTTT
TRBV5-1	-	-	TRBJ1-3	CASSFSWGSGNTIYF	TGCGCCAGCAGCTTCTCGTGGGGCTCCGGAAACACCATATATTTT
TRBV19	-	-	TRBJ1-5	CASSIRGIGNQPQHF	TGTGCCAGTAGTATACGGGGGATTGGGAATCAGCCCCAGCATTTT
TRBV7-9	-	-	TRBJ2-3	CASSTRLPRRDTQYF	TGTGCCAGCAGCACCCGACTACCACGGAGGGATACGCAGTATTTT